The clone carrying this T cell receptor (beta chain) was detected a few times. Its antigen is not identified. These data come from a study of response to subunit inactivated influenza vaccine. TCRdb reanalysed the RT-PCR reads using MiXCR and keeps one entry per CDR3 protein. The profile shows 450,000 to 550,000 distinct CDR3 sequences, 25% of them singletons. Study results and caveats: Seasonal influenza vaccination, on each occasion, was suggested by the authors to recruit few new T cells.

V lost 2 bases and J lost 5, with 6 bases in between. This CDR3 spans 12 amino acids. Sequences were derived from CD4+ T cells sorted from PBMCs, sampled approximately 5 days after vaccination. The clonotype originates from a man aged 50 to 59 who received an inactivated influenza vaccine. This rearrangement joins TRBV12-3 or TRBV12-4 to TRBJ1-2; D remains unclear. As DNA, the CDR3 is TGTGCCAGCAGTTTAATGGGTTATGGCTACACCTTC. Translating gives CASSLMGYGYTF.